This TCR beta chain came from a study of vaccination and CD4 T cells after COVID-19. Worth noting for this clonotype: The antigen is unknown.

The treatment is: roughly nine-day PBMC culture with coronavirus spike peptide pools or control peptides (ViraFEST assay). According to the study, CD4+ T cells from the unexposed donor were gathered ahead of the COVID-19 pandemic (2011-2018). Per the germline V gene, CDR1 is MRHNA and CDR2 is SNTAGT. The length of the CDR3 is 14 residues. Trimming at V came to 3 bases and at J to 6 bases, leaving 3 bases not matched to a gene. The study sequenced cultured CD4+ T cell DNA using the Oncomine TCR Beta short-read assay. From cultured CD4+ T cells, genomic DNA was extracted. TCRdb ran MiXCR on the PCR reads and lists one entry per CDR3 protein. The sample lists roughly 11,000 distinct CDR3 sequences, around 28% occurring once.

The TCR originated in a human donor in good health. Material for sequencing was CD4+ T cells from blood, cultured in vitro. The chain couples TRBV6-4 to TRBJ1-5, with 9 nucleotides matching TRBD1. The CDR3 loop is CASSEQGASQPQHF. CDR3 coding DNA: TGTGCCAGCAGTGAACAGGGGGCGAGTCAGCCCCAGCATTTT.